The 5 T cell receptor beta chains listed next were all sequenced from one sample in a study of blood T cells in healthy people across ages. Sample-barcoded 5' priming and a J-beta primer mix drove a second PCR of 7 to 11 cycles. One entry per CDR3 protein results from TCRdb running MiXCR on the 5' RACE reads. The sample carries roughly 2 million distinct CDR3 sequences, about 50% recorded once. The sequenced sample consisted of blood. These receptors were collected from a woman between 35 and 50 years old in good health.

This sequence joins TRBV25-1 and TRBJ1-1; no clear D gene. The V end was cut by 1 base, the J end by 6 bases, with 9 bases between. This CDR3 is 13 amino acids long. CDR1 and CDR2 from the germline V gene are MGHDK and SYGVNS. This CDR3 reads CASSELGRPEAFF. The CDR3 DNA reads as TGTGCCAGCAGTGAATTAGGAAGACCTGAAGCTTTCTTT. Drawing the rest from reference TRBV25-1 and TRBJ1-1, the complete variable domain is EADIYQTPRYLVIGTGKKITLECSQTMGHDKMYWYQQDPGMELHLIHYSYGVNSTEKGDLSSESTVSRIRTEHFPLTLESARPSHTSQYLCASSELGRPEAFFGQGTRLTVV.

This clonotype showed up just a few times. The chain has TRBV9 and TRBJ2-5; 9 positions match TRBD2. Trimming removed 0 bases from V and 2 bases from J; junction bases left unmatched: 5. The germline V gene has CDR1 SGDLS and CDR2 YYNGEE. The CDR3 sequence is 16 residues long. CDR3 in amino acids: CASSVEAGGGQETQYF. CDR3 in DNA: TGTGCCAGCAGCGTAGAGGCGGGGGGGGGACAAGAGACCCAGTACTTC.

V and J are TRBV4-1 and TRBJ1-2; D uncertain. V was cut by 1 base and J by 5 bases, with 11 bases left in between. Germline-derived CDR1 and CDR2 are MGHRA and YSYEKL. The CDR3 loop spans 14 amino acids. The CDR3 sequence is CASSQVVAAYGYTF. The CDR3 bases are TGCGCCAGCAGCCAAGTGGTAGCGGCGTATGGCTACACCTTC.

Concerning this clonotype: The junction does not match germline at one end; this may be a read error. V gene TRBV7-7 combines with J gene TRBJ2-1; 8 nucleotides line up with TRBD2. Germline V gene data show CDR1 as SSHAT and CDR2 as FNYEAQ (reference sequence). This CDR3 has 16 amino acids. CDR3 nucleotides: TGTGCTAGCAGCTTAGCCCCGGGACTAGTCGGCAATGAGCGGTTCTTC. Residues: CASSLAPGLVGNERFF.

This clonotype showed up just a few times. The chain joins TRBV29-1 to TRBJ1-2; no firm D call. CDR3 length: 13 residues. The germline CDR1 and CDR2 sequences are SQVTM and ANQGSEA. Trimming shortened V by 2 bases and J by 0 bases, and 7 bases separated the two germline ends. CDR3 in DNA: TGCAGCGTTGAAAGAAACCCTAACTATGGCTACACCTTC. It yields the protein CSVERNPNYGYTF.